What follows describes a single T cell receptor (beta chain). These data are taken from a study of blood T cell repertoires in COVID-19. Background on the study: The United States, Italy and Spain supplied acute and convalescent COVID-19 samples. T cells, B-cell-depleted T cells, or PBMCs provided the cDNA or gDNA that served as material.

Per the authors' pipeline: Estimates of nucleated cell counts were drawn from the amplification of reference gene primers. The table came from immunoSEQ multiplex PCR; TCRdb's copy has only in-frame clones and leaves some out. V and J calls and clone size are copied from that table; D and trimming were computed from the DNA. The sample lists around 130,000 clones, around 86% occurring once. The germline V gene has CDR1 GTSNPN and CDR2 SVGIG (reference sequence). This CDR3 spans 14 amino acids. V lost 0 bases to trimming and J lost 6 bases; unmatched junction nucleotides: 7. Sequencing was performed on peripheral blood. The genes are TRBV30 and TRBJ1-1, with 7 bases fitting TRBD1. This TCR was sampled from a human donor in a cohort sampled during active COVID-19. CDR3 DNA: TGTGCCTGGAGTGTCGGGCAGGGGGTTTCTGAAGCTTTCTTT. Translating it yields CAWSVGQGVSEAFF.